Following are 22 T cell receptor beta chains from one sample sequenced in a study of T cell responses to AZD1222 COVID-19 vaccine. TCRdb's table, derived via immunoSEQ multiplex PCR, lists solely in-frame clones and lacks some. In the table there are approximately 150,000 clones, about 92% of which are singletons. Specimen: peripheral blood, collected on day 0 of MenACWY control vaccination. The receptors were gathered from an adult in good health.

The chain joins TRBV9 to TRBJ1-2; 7 bases fit TRBD1. Germline CDR1 is SGDLS and CDR2 is YYNGEE. This CDR3 has 15 residues. With 6 bases clipped from V and 0 bases from J, the junction kept 8 bases outside the gene matches. This chain's CDR3 is CASTSRDSSNYGYTF. The CDR3 region has the DNA TGTGCCAGCACGTCCCGGGACAGTTCTAACTATGGCTACACCTTC. Variable domain in full (rest from reference TRBV9 and TRBJ1-2): DSGVTQTPKHLITATGQRVTLRCSPRSGDLSVYWYQQSLDQGLQFLIQYYNGEERAKGNILERFSAQQFPDLHSELNLSSLELGDSALYFCASTSRDSSNYGYTFGSGTRLTVV.

The J gene is TRBJ1-2, the V gene TRBV6-5, with 7 bases that match TRBD1. The CDR3 covers 15 residues. Germline V gene data show CDR1 as MNHEY and CDR2 as SVGAGI. The junction had 8 bases not matched to a gene; V was cut back by 5 bases and J by 2 bases. In DNA form, the CDR3 reads TGTGCCAGCAGTCATAGGCCGACAGGGAACTATGGCTACACCTTC. It is translated as CASSHRPTGNYGYTF.

The chain recombines TRBV5-1 with TRBJ2-3, with D hard to call. This CDR3 has 13 residues. Germline V lookup: CDR1 SGHRS, CDR2 YFSETQ. V was shortened by 1 base and J by 3 bases, with 6 bases between the two germline ends. CDR3 sequence reads: CASSLRRTDTQYF. The CDR3 DNA reads TGCGCCAGCAGCTTGCGCCGAACAGATACGCAGTATTTT.

The chain is built from TRBV7-2 and TRBJ2-1; maybe TRBD2 (6 bases). From germline, CDR1 is SGHTA and CDR2 FQGNSA. The CDR3 is 14 amino acids. V was trimmed by 6 bases and J by 5 bases, leaving 14 bases between them. The CDR3 spells CASRSAGSHNEQFF. The CDR3 DNA reads as TGTGCCAGCAGGTCCGCCGGGAGCCACAATGAGCAGTTCTTC. The complete variable domain, with remaining parts taken from reference TRBV7-2 and TRBJ2-1, reads GAGVSQSPSNKVTEKGKDVELRCDPISGHTALYWYRQSLGQGLEFLIYFQGNSAPDKSGLPSDRFSAERTGGSVSTLTIQRTQQEDSAVYLCASRSAGSHNEQFFGPGTRLTVL.

This chain links TRBV30 with TRBJ1-1; weak D call: TRBD1 (5 bases). The CDR3 has 12 amino acids. The germline V and J ends were trimmed by 5 bases and 2 bases, with 9 bases remaining between them. The germline V gene has CDR1 GTSNPN and CDR2 SVGIG (reference sequence). Here the CDR3 reads CAWGQANTEAFF. The DNA for the CDR3 is TGTGCCTGGGGACAAGCAAACACTGAAGCTTTCTTT.

This sequence joins TRBV5-5 and TRBJ2-1, with D maybe TRBD2 (6 bases). Germline V gives CDR1 SGHKS, CDR2 YYEKEE (reference sequence). The CDR3 loop spans 13 amino acids. Trimming stripped 3 bases from V and 8 bases from J, with 12 bases between. The CDR3 nucleotides are TGTGCCAGCAGCTGGGACCGGAGGGATGAGCAGTTCTTC. Residues: CASSWDRRDEQFF.

The V gene is TRBV3-1 (or the pseudogene TRBV3-2), the J gene TRBJ1-4, with D maybe TRBD1 (5 bases). CDR1 is LGHDT and CDR2 is YNNKEL in the germline V gene (reference sequence). Trimming left V 0 bases short and J 10 bases short, with 15 bases between. The CDR3 spans 15 residues. CDR3 in amino acids: CASSQEGGVRGKLFF. The CDR3 DNA sequence: TGTGCCAGCAGCCAAGAGGGGGGAGTCCGCGGAAAACTGTTTTTT.

This clone was counted once. The genes are TRBV6-2 or TRBV6-3 and TRBJ1-1; D gene uncertain. This CDR3 contains 13 residues. Germline V gene data show CDR1 as MNHEY and CDR2 as SVGEGT. Trimming shortened V by 6 bases and J by 3 bases, and 11 bases separated the two germline ends. The CDR3 reads CASSPAAYTEAFF. CDR3 in DNA: TGTGCCAGCAGCCCCGCGGCGTACACTGAAGCTTTCTTT.

This chain links TRBV6-2 or TRBV6-3 with TRBJ2-7; 9 bases fit TRBD2. The CDR3 consists of 17 residues. Germline CDR1 is MNHEY and CDR2 is SVGEGT. V lost 2 bases, J lost 2 bases, and 10 bases stayed unmatched. The CDR3 here is CASSYGGGRALPYEQYF. CDR3 in DNA: TGTGCCAGCAGTTACGGCGGCGGGAGGGCCCTGCCCTACGAGCAGTACTTC.

The V gene is TRBV4-2, the J gene TRBJ2-7; the D is unclear. Trimming left V 0 bases short and J 4 bases short, with 10 bases between. CDR1 is LGHNA and CDR2 is YNFKEQ in the germline V gene. This CDR3 spans 14 amino acids. The CDR3 coding sequence is TGTGCCAGCAGCCAAGATTCCCGGGTATACGAGCAGTACTTC. Translation gives CASSQDSRVYEQYF.

CDR3 nucleotide sequence: TGTGCCAGCAGAAACCCGGGACAGGGGGCGTACGAGCAGTACTTC. Amino acids: CASRNPGQGAYEQYF. V is TRBV6-5 and J is TRBJ2-7; 12 bases agree with TRBD1. This CDR3 has 15 residues. Looked up from germline, CDR1 is MNHEY and CDR2 is SVGAGI. With V trimmed by 6 bases and J by 4 bases, 7 bases remained unmatched.

This rearrangement joins TRBV18 to TRBJ1-3; 9 nucleotides line up with TRBD1. The CDR3 covers 18 residues. V lost 0 bases and J lost 3; bases outside the gene matches: 9. In germline, CDR1 is KGHSH, CDR2 LQKENI. The CDR3 coding sequence is TGTGCCAGCTCACCACCGGGCCTTACAGGGGGCTTTGGAAACACCATATATTTT. It codes for CASSPPGLTGGFGNTIYF. Drawing the rest from reference TRBV18 and TRBJ1-3, the complete variable domain is NAGVMQNPRHLVRRRGQEARLRCSPMKGHSHVYWYRQLPEEGLKFMVYLQKENIIDESGMPKERFSAEFPKEGPSILRIQQVVRGDSAAYFCASSPPGLTGGFGNTIYFGEGSWLTVV.

This chain uses TRBV25-1 with TRBJ1-5, with D tentatively TRBD1 (5 bases). Germline values: CDR1 MGHDK, CDR2 SYGVNS. The length of the CDR3 is 14 residues. With 8 bases removed from V and 0 bases from J, the gap between germline ends came to 11 bases. In DNA, the CDR3 is TGTGCCAGCTCCCATGGGGGTAGCAATCAGCCCCAGCATTTT. Translation gives CASSHGGSNQPQHF.

The chain recombines TRBV14 with TRBJ2-1; 8 bases map to TRBD2. The germline gives CDR1 SGHDN, CDR2 FVKESK. The CDR3 runs 17 residues. After removal of 1 base from V and 4 bases from J, the junction contained 9 bases not matched to a gene. The CDR3 DNA reads as TGTGCCAGCAGCCAAGGATGGGTAGCGGGATATTACAATGAGCAGTTCTTC. This encodes CASSQGWVAGYYNEQFF.

CDR3 nucleotides: TGTGCCAGTAGCCCGGACAGGTGGTTGACTGAAGCTTTCTTT. This translates into CASSPDRWLTEAFF. V is TRBV19 and J is TRBJ1-1; 7 bases are shared with TRBD1. V lost 6 bases to trimming and J lost 5 bases; unmatched junction nucleotides: 9. CDR1 is LNHDA, CDR2 SQIVND, per germline (reference sequence). The CDR3 has 14 amino acids.

The genes are TRBV27 and TRBJ2-2; 9 bases agree with TRBD1. V was pared by 8 bases and J by 7 bases, with 8 bases of the junction left unmatched. This CDR3 region has 14 residues. Germline lookup yields CDR1 MNHEY and CDR2 SMNVEV (reference sequence). CDR3 in DNA: TGTGCCAGCGGGGTACAGGGGGCCGACGGGGAGCTGTTTTTT. Translated: CASGVQGADGELFF.

The chain uses TRBV19 and TRBJ1-1, with a tentative D call TRBD1 (5 bases). V gave up 5 bases and J gave up 3 bases, with 13 bases separating them. CDR3 length: 14 amino acids. Germline loops: CDR1 LNHDA, CDR2 SQIVND (reference sequence). The CDR3 loop reads CASSFSGTYTEAFF. For the CDR3, the DNA is TGTGCCAGTAGTTTCTCCGGGACCTACACTGAAGCTTTCTTT.

This chain joins TRBV6-6 and TRBJ2-1; D is undetermined. The V end lost 2 bases, the J end lost 9 bases, and 8 bases lay between the germline ends. Germline lookup yields CDR1 MNHNY and CDR2 SVGAGI (reference sequence). The CDR3 consists of 12 residues. CDR3 nucleotide sequence: TGTGCCAGCAGTTACCCCGATGGTGAGCAGTTCTTC. Its protein product is CASSYPDGEQFF.

The V and J genes are TRBV28 and TRBJ2-1, with D possibly called TRBD1 or TRBD2 (5 bases each). The CDR3 runs 17 residues. V lost 3 bases and J 0 bases, leaving 15 bases between the germline ends. Germline values: CDR1 MDHEN, CDR2 SYDVKM. The CDR3: CASSFSRDPSSYNEQFF. In DNA form, the CDR3 reads TGTGCCAGCAGTTTTTCAAGGGACCCCAGCTCCTACAATGAGCAGTTCTTC.

CDR3 nucleotide sequence: TGTGCCATCAGGGAGCCACACACTGAAGCTTTCTTT. It is translated as CAIREPHTEAFF. The rearrangement joins TRBV10-3 to TRBJ1-1; D remains ambiguous. V was cut by 6 bases and J by 3 bases, with 8 bases left in between. The germline CDR1 and CDR2 sequences are ENHRY and SYGVKD. The CDR3 loop spans 12 amino acids.

V gene TRBV14 combines with J gene TRBJ2-3, with D unresolved. The CDR3 contains 13 residues. Germline CDR1 SGHDN, CDR2 FVKESK. The ends were cut back, 0 bases at V and 6 bases at J, with 7 bases in the middle. The CDR3 protein is CASSQELMDTQYF. In DNA, the CDR3 is TGTGCCAGCAGCCAAGAGTTAATGGATACGCAGTATTTT.

The rearrangement uses TRBV10-1 and TRBJ2-1; possible D gene TRBD2, 5 bases. Per germline, CDR1 WNHNN and CDR2 SYGVQD (reference sequence). V lost 5 bases and J 0 bases, leaving 17 bases between the germline ends. This CDR3 contains 17 residues. In DNA, the CDR3 is TGCGCCAGCAGTCCCTTTCAAACGGGAAGCTCCTACAATGAGCAGTTCTTC. Amino acid sequence: CASSPFQTGSSYNEQFF.